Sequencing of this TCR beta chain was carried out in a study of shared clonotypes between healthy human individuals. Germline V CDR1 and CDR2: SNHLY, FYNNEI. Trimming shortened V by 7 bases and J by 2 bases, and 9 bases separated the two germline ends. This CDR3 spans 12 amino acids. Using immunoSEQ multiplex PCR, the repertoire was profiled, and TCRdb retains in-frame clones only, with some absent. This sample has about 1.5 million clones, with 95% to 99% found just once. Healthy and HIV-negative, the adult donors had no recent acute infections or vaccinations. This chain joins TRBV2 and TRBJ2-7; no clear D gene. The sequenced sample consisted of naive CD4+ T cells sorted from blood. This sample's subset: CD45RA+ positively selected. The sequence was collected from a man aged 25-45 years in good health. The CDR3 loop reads CASKVVPYEQYF. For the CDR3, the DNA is TGTGCCAGCAAGGTAGTTCCCTACGAGCAGTACTTC.